The 20 T cell receptor beta chains given below trace back to one sample, sequenced in a study of cytomegalovirus exposure and HLA in healthy donors. The PCR used 60 Vbeta and 13 Jbeta primers. Produced via immunoSEQ multiplex PCR; TCRdb's table is partial and in-frame only. Seen here are over 75,000 clones, under 80% observed once, and the top ten hold around 7%. Sequenced: PBMCs. Source of these receptors: a man aged 35 to 55 in good health and CMV-seropositive.

The J gene is TRBJ2-7, the V gene TRBV9, with 12 bases matching TRBD2. Germline V gene sequence: CDR1 SGDLS, CDR2 YYNGEE. The J segment lost 1 base and the V segment lost 2 bases, leaving 4 bases of the junction unmatched. CDR3 size: 16 residues. This CDR3 reads CASSVAGLAGSYEQYF. CDR3 coding DNA: TGTGCCAGCAGCGTGGCCGGACTAGCGGGGTCCTACGAGCAGTACTTC.

This chain joins TRBV11-3 and TRBJ2-1; 14 positions match TRBD2. This CDR3 region has 16 residues. Germline V gene sequence: CDR1 SGHNT, CDR2 YENEEA. J gave up 10 bases and V 1 base, and 6 bases lay outside the gene matches. This chain's CDR3 is CASSLGGLAGETEQFF. The CDR3 coding sequence is TGTGCCAGCAGCTTAGGGGGACTAGCGGGAGAGACGGAGCAGTTCTTC.

The rearrangement joins TRBV12-5 to TRBJ2-3, with D perhaps TRBD2 (6 bases). The V and J ends lost 1 base and 3 bases respectively, with 14 bases between them. CDR3 length: 16 amino acids. In germline, CDR1 is LGHNT, CDR2 FRNRAP. CDR3 bases: TGTGCTAGTGGTTTGGAGCGTCTGCGGGGAACAGATACGCAGTATTTT. Translating it yields CASGLERLRGTDTQYF. Looking up the rest from reference TRBV12-5 and TRBJ2-3 gives the full variable domain: DARVTQTPRHKVTEMGQEVTMRCQPILGHNTVFWYRQTMMQGLELLAYFRNRAPLDDSGMPKDRFSAEMPDATLATLKIQPSEPRDSAVYFCASGLERLRGTDTQYFGPGTRLTVL.

CDR3 residues: CASSFPGLATQYF. CDR3 bases: TGTGCCAGCAGCTTTCCGGGACTAGCTACGCAGTATTTT. This sequence joins TRBV7-2 and TRBJ2-3, with 9 bases lining up with TRBD2. The CDR3 contains 13 residues. V lost 3 bases, J lost 8 bases, and 3 bases stayed unmatched. Germline V lookup: CDR1 SGHTA, CDR2 FQGNSA. The full variable domain, with the rest looked up from reference TRBV7-2 and TRBJ2-3, is GAGVSQSPSNKVTEKGKDVELRCDPISGHTALYWYRQSLGQGLEFLIYFQGNSAPDKSGLPSDRFSAERTGGSVSTLTIQRTQQEDSAVYLCASSFPGLATQYFGPGTRLTVL.

The CDR3 protein is CASPLRDRGNTEAFF. The CDR3 DNA sequence: TGTGCCAGCCCTCTTAGGGACAGGGGAAACACTGAAGCTTTCTTT. This chain links TRBV21-1 with TRBJ1-1; the D call in the table, TRBD1, was not verified against the DNA. TRBV21-1 is given as a pseudogene. The CDR3 runs 15 residues.

The V and J genes are TRBV5-1 and TRBJ1-2; D not resolved. There are 13 residues in the CDR3. The V and J ends lost 0 bases and 6 bases respectively, with 9 bases between them. CDR1 is SGHRS, CDR2 YFSETQ, per germline. CDR3 nucleotides: TGCGCCAGCAGCTTGGGCAAACTCGATGGCTACACCTTC. Translated, it gives CASSLGKLDGYTF.

The chain uses TRBV7-9 and TRBJ1-5, with unresolved D. The V gene lost 1 base and the J gene lost 6 bases, with 7 bases spanning the gap. The CDR3 covers 13 residues. Looked up from germline, CDR1 is SEHNR and CDR2 is FQNEAQ (reference sequence). CDR3 region: CASSLGTVQPQHF. In DNA form, the CDR3 reads TGTGCCAGCAGCTTAGGGACTGTTCAGCCCCAGCATTTT.

This clone has a single count. The chain joins TRBV10-3 to TRBJ1-1; weak D call: TRBD1 (6 bases). V dropped 2 bases and J dropped 7 bases, with 11 bases sitting between them. CDR1 is ENHRY and CDR2 is SYGVKD in the germline V gene. The CDR3 runs to 13 residues. This CDR3 is CAISEGGRREAFF. For the CDR3, the DNA is TGTGCCATCAGTGAGGGGGGCAGGCGTGAAGCTTTCTTT.

The genes are TRBV10-2 and TRBJ2-3; 11 nucleotides align to TRBD2. CDR1 is WSHSY and CDR2 is SAAADI in the germline V gene. The CDR3 totals 19 residues. The V gene end was trimmed by 2 bases and the J gene end by 6 bases; junction bases not matched to a gene: 16. The CDR3 DNA is TGCGCCAGCAGTGAGCCGTTTGGGACTAGCGGCTCACCGGCGGATACGCAGTATTTT. Translating gives CASSEPFGTSGSPADTQYF.

J is TRBJ2-3 and V is TRBV5-5, with 7 bases aligning to TRBD1. The CDR3 runs 15 residues. The junction had 3 bases not matched to a gene; V was cut back by 1 base and J by 1 base. Germline V CDR1 and CDR2: SGHKS, YYEKEE (reference sequence). This CDR3 reads CASSLPTGGTDTQYF. The DNA of the CDR3 is TGTGCCAGCAGCTTGCCCACAGGGGGCACAGATACGCAGTATTTT. The full variable domain, rest sourced from reference TRBV5-5 and TRBJ2-3, is DAGVTQSPTHLIKTRGQQVTLRCSPISGHKSVSWYQQVLGQGPQFIFQYYEKEERGRGNFPDRFSARQFPNYSSELNVNALLLGDSALYLCASSLPTGGTDTQYFGPGTRLTVL.

J is TRBJ2-7 and V is TRBV5-1; TRBD2 aligns across 8 bases. The CDR3 consists of 16 residues. The ends lost 0 bases at V and 3 bases at J; junction bases unmatched: 8. Germline V CDR1 and CDR2: SGHRS, YFSETQ. CDR3 amino acids: CASSLGGTSGRYEQYF. The CDR3 nucleotides read TGCGCCAGCAGCTTGGGGGGAACTAGCGGACGCTACGAGCAGTACTTC.

This chain links TRBV5-8 with TRBJ2-3; the D gene is possibly TRBD1 (6 bases). V was cut by 1 base and J by 3 bases, with 9 bases left in between. The germline gives CDR1 SGHTS, CDR2 YDEGEE. This CDR3 is 14 amino acids long. DNA for the CDR3: TGTGCCAGCAGCTTGACAGGGAAAACAGATACGCAGTATTTT. It encodes CASSLTGKTDTQYF.

This sequence joins TRBV4-2 and TRBJ1-1; weak D call: TRBD1 (6 bases). Trimming took 0 bases from V and 0 from J, leaving 11 bases between them. Germline CDR1 reads LGHNA; CDR2 reads YNFKEQ. The CDR3 contains 16 residues. The CDR3 is CASSQEGAPLNTEAFF. The CDR3, as DNA: TGTGCCAGCAGCCAAGAGGGGGCCCCATTGAACACTGAAGCTTTCTTT.

J is TRBJ2-1 and V is TRBV7-6; 7 bases are a match to TRBD2. Germline CDR1 SGHVS, CDR2 FNYEAQ. CDR3 length: 16 amino acids. V gave up 8 bases and J gave up 4 bases; unmatched junction bases: 14. CDR3 sequence: CASPTSPTSTYNEQFF. The CDR3 nucleotides are TGTGCCAGCCCAACTTCCCCGACTAGCACTTACAATGAGCAGTTCTTC.

The V call is TRBV5-6, the J call TRBJ1-6; D is uncertain. The V gene's germline CDR1 is SGHDT and CDR2 YYEEEE. There are 15 residues in the CDR3. V gave up 5 bases and J gave up 8 bases, with 17 bases separating them. CDR3 nucleotide sequence: TGTGCCAGCAGACAAGCCCTACGCGGGGATTCACCCCTCCACTTT. This encodes CASRQALRGDSPLHF.

About this clone: At one boundary the junction diverges from the germline segment, which might be a read error. The chain recombines TRBV7-2 with TRBJ2-7; TRBD2 is a possible D gene (6 bases). The CDR3 length is 16 residues. Germline-derived CDR1 and CDR2 are SGHTA and FQGNSA. The CDR3 nucleotides read TGTGCCAGCGGCTTATTACCGGGAGCCGTCTCCTACGAGCAGTACTTC. This gives the protein CASGLLPGAVSYEQYF.

The sample holds one count of this clone. This CDR3 reads CSVARSRTLSGTEAFF. The CDR3 DNA reads as TGCAGCGTTGCACGCTCCAGAACCCTCTCGGGCACTGAAGCTTTCTTT. The chain joins TRBV29-1 to TRBJ1-1; no clear D gene. V was shortened by 4 bases and J by 4 bases, with 22 bases between the two germline ends. The CDR3 sequence is 16 residues long. Germline V gives CDR1 SQVTM, CDR2 ANQGSEA.

This sequence joins TRBV19 and TRBJ2-7, with D possibly TRBD2 on 6 matching bases. In germline, CDR1 is LNHDA, CDR2 SQIVND (reference sequence). This CDR3 has 14 amino acids. The V end was cut by 1 base, the J end by 0 bases, with 7 bases between. The CDR3 DNA reads as TGTGCCAGTAGTATAGTAGCGGACTCCTACGAGCAGTACTTC. Protein: CASSIVADSYEQYF.

The chain is built from TRBV6-6 and TRBJ2-7, with 11 bases fitting TRBD2. CDR3 length: 13 amino acids. Per germline, CDR1 MNHNY and CDR2 SVGAGI (reference sequence). The J segment lost 5 bases and the V segment lost 6 bases, leaving 3 bases of the junction unmatched. Here the CDR3 reads CASRLAGEDEQYF. The CDR3 coding sequence is TGTGCCAGCAGACTAGCGGGAGAAGACGAGCAGTACTTC.

The CDR3 DNA is TGTGCCAGCAGCTTAAGAGACAATGAGCAGTTCTTC. This encodes CASSLRDNEQFF. The rearrangement links TRBV7-6 to TRBJ2-1; D remains ambiguous. Between the trimmed V and J ends, which lost 2 bases and 5 bases, there was a span of 4 bases. CDR1 is SGHVS, CDR2 FNYEAQ, per germline. This CDR3 has 12 amino acids.